One and the same sample provided the 27 T cell receptor beta chains below, sequenced in a study of response to subunit inactivated influenza vaccine. TCRdb used MiXCR to reprocess the RT-PCR reads, holding one entry per CDR3 protein. The sample comprises a few hundred thousand distinct CDR3 sequences, approximately 15% of which are singletons, and 11% rests with the top ten. The material sequenced was PBMCs from blood, taken 11 to 12 days after vaccination. Receptors originate from a man between 50 and 59 years old who received an inactivated influenza vaccine.

This clonotype has ten or more counts. The chain joins TRBV7-2 to TRBJ2-7, with TRBD2 matching over 10 bases. Per germline, CDR1 SGHTA and CDR2 FQGNSA. The CDR3 is made up of 12 amino acids. Losses at the gene ends were 4 bases for V and 11 bases for J; bases not matched to a gene: 5. The CDR3 reads CASSSSGTSEYF. The DNA of the CDR3 is TGTGCCAGCAGCTCCTCCGGGACTAGCGAGTACTTC.

This clonotype was counted between two and nine times. The V and J genes are TRBV20-1 and TRBJ2-5, with D unclear. Germline lookup yields CDR1 DFQATT and CDR2 SNEGSKA (reference sequence). The ends were cut back, 4 bases at V and 4 bases at J, with 16 bases in the middle. The CDR3 is 14 amino acids. The CDR3 region is CSAIGHLGGETQYF. The CDR3, as DNA: TGCAGTGCTATCGGGCACTTGGGTGGAGAGACCCAGTACTTC.

This clonotype has only a few counts. The chain carries TRBV5-1 and TRBJ2-5, with TRBD2 matching 15 bases. V lost 4 bases, J lost 5 bases, and 6 bases stayed unmatched. The length of the CDR3 is 16 residues. Germline assignment: CDR1 SGHRS and CDR2 YFSETQ. Here the CDR3 DNA reads TGCGCCAGCAGCAGGACTAGCGGGGGGGCGTTTGAGACCCAGTACTTC. The encoded protein is CASSRTSGGAFETQYF.

The chain couples TRBV20-1 to TRBJ2-3; D not certain. Per the germline V gene, CDR1 is DFQATT and CDR2 is SNEGSKA (reference sequence). This CDR3 spans 15 amino acids. Trimming cost V 1 base and J 1 base, with 12 bases left between them. The CDR3 sequence is CSARGVSSGTDTQYF. The DNA for the CDR3 is TGCAGTGCTAGAGGGGTGTCCTCGGGCACAGATACGCAGTATTTT.

The V and J genes are TRBV15 and TRBJ2-6, with D possibly being TRBD2 (6 bases). Trimming took off 1 base at V and 3 bases at J, with 7 bases between the two ends. The CDR3 contains 15 residues. Germline lookup yields CDR1 LNHNV and CDR2 YYDKDF (reference sequence). The CDR3 protein is CATSRVGLGANVLTF. The CDR3 DNA reads TGTGCCACCAGCAGAGTGGGACTTGGGGCCAACGTCCTGACTTTC. Supplemented by reference TRBV15 and TRBJ2-6, the full variable domain reads DAMVIQNPRYQVTQFGKPVTLSCSQTLNHNVMYWYQQKSSQAPKLLFHYYDKDFNNEADTPDNFQSRRPNTSFCFLDIRSPGLGDTAMYLCATSRVGLGANVLTFGAGSRLTVL.

The chain couples TRBV15 to TRBJ2-5; no reliable D call. CDR1 and CDR2 (germline): LNHNV, YYDKDF (reference sequence). V was cut by 0 bases and J by 5 bases, with 7 bases left in between. The length of the CDR3 is 13 residues. The CDR3 spells CATSRDPPETQYF. The CDR3 coding sequence is TGTGCCACCAGCAGAGATCCTCCGGAGACCCAGTACTTC.

The rearrangement joins TRBV5-1 to TRBJ2-5; D is perhaps TRBD2 (5 bases). CDR3 length: 15 residues. Germline V gives CDR1 SGHRS, CDR2 YFSETQ. V lost 0 bases, J lost 5 bases, and 14 bases lay in between. The CDR3 DNA reads TGCGCCAGCAGCTTGGGGTCAACTAGGGTGGAGACCCAGTACTTC. It translates to CASSLGSTRVETQYF.

This clonotype was observed many times. J is TRBJ2-3 and V is TRBV7-9; possible D gene TRBD2, 6 bases. Trimming stripped 7 bases from V and 6 bases from J, with 8 bases between. The CDR3 sequence is 11 residues long. Germline V gene sequence: CDR1 SEHNR, CDR2 FQNEAQ (reference sequence). CDR3 nucleotide sequence: TGTGCCAGCACTAGCGCGGATACGCAGTATTTT. Its protein product is CASTSADTQYF.

This clonotype was found a few times. The gene calls are TRBV29-1 and TRBJ2-7, with 8 nucleotides matching TRBD1. Germline values: CDR1 SQVTM, CDR2 ANQGSEA. V dropped 1 base and J dropped 6; count of bases not matched to a gene: 8. The CDR3 length is 14 residues. In nucleotides, the CDR3 is TGCAGCGTTGAAGGCCTGACAGGGGCGTCCGAGCAGTACTTC. Residues: CSVEGLTGASEQYF.

This clonotype was seen just once. This chain links TRBV20-1 with TRBJ2-3, with 10 bases that match TRBD2. With 5 bases clipped from V and 3 bases from J, the junction kept 8 bases outside the gene matches. The CDR3 spans 15 residues. Germline lookup yields CDR1 DFQATT and CDR2 SNEGSKA (reference sequence). The CDR3 nucleotides are TGCAGTGCTTTCTCGGTAGCGGGGGGAACAGATACGCAGTATTTT. This sequence encodes CSAFSVAGGTDTQYF.

The rearrangement joins TRBV3-1 to TRBJ2-1, with a weak D call TRBD2 (6 bases). CDR3 size: 17 residues. V lost 0 bases to trimming and J lost 10 bases, with 22 bases between them. Germline assignment: CDR1 LGHDT and CDR2 YNNKEL (reference sequence). CDR3 sequence reads: CASSQETRLDRPREQFF. As DNA, the CDR3 is TGTGCCAGCAGCCAAGAAACACGACTAGACCGCCCCCGGGAGCAGTTCTTC.

V is TRBV27 and J is TRBJ2-7; D uncertain. This CDR3 is built from 9 residues. Per the germline V gene, CDR1 is MNHEY and CDR2 is SMNVEV (reference sequence). V was cut by 8 bases and J by 10 bases, with 9 bases left in between. CDR3 region: CASWAPQYF. Written as DNA, the CDR3 is TGTGCCAGCTGGGCCCCCCAGTACTTC.

The gene calls are TRBV5-1 and TRBJ2-2, with 7 nucleotides matching TRBD1. The CDR3 runs to 14 residues. The junction had 6 bases not matched to a gene; V was cut back by 6 bases and J by 4 bases. Per the germline V gene, CDR1 is SGHRS and CDR2 is YFSETQ. CDR3 DNA: TGCGCCAGCAAAGTGACAGGGAGCACCGGGGAGCTGTTTTTT. Its protein product is CASKVTGSTGELFF. The whole variable domain, remainder taken from reference TRBV5-1 and TRBJ2-2, is KAGVTQTPRYLIKTRGQQVTLSCSPISGHRSVSWYQQTPGQGLQFLFEYFSETQRNKGNFPGRFSGRQFSNSRSEMNVSTLELGDSALYLCASKVTGSTGELFFGEGSRLTVL.

The chain uses TRBV12-3 or TRBV12-4 and TRBJ1-2; D not resolved. The CDR3 is 15 amino acids. Trimming shortened V by 1 base and J by 0 bases, and 9 bases separated the two germline ends. CDR3 loop: CASSLGAGANYGYTF. The CDR3 DNA reads TGTGCCAGCAGTTTAGGGGCTGGAGCTAACTATGGCTACACCTTC.

This clonotype was counted between two and nine times. The V and J genes are TRBV5-1 and TRBJ2-5; 8 bases agree with TRBD2. This CDR3 is 16 amino acids long. Germline V gives CDR1 SGHRS, CDR2 YFSETQ. Trimming cost V 1 base and J 1 base; bases outside gene matches: 6. The CDR3 loop reads CASSLSGGTLQETQYF. Here the CDR3 DNA reads TGCGCCAGCAGCTTGAGCGGGGGTACCCTCCAAGAGACCCAGTACTTC.

V and J are TRBV18 and TRBJ1-1; 7 nucleotides match TRBD1. This CDR3 comprises 15 residues. Trimming removed 1 base from V and 0 bases from J; junction bases left unmatched: 2. Per the germline V gene, CDR1 is KGHSH and CDR2 is LQKENI. CDR3 sequence (DNA): TGTGCCAGCTCACCACTACAGGGGATGAACACTGAAGCTTTCTTT. This codes for CASSPLQGMNTEAFF. The variable domain in full, completed from reference TRBV18 and TRBJ1-1, reads NAGVMQNPRHLVRRRGQEARLRCSPMKGHSHVYWYRQLPEEGLKFMVYLQKENIIDESGMPKERFSAEFPKEGPSILRIQQVVRGDSAAYFCASSPLQGMNTEAFFGQGTRLTVV.

This clonotype has a count of ten or more. The V and J genes are TRBV28 and TRBJ2-1; the match to TRBD2 covers 11 bases. The CDR3 is made up of 16 amino acids. The germline gives CDR1 MDHEN, CDR2 SYDVKM. V lost 3 bases to trimming and J lost 1 base; unmatched junction nucleotides: 2. This chain's CDR3 is CASSFLAGGSYNEQFF. The DNA of the CDR3 is TGTGCCAGCAGTTTTCTAGCGGGAGGTTCCTACAATGAGCAGTTCTTC. The whole variable domain, filled in from reference TRBV28 and TRBJ2-1, reads DVKVTQSSRYLVKRTGEKVFLECVQDMDHENMFWYRQDPGLGLRLIYFSYDVKMKEKGDIPEGYSVSREKKERFSLILESASTNQTSMYLCASSFLAGGSYNEQFFGPGTRLTVL.

This clonotype appeared a few times. The genes are TRBV5-1 and TRBJ2-3, with 13 bases aligning to TRBD2. From germline, CDR1 is SGHRS and CDR2 YFSETQ. Trimming cost V 3 bases and J 4 bases; bases outside gene matches: 11. The CDR3 contains 18 residues. In nucleotides, the CDR3 is TGCGCCAGCAGCTCTACCCCCGGGACTAGCGGGAATGCAGATACGCAGTATTTT. Its translation: CASSSTPGTSGNADTQYF.

The chain has TRBV12-3 or TRBV12-4 and TRBJ2-5; no reliable D call. The V gene lost 11 bases and the J gene lost 1 base, with 17 bases spanning the gap. The CDR3 is 14 residues long. CDR3 sequence reads: CARFSGGLQETQYF. The CDR3, as DNA: TGTGCCCGCTTCTCGGGTGGGCTCCAAGAGACCCAGTACTTC.

About this clonotype itself: A single base separates this from a much larger clone, so it may be a read error. V usage is TRBV5-1 and J usage is TRBJ2-3; maybe TRBD2 (5 bases). Trimming pared 4 bases from V and 5 bases from J, leaving 14 bases between. Germline V lookup: CDR1 SGHRS, CDR2 YFSETQ. The CDR3 extends over 14 amino acids. This CDR3 reads CASSTQGGIDTQYF. CDR3 bases: TGCGCCAGCAGCACCCAAGGAGGCATAGATACGCAGTATTTT.

This clonotype turned up a few times. The rearrangement links TRBV11-2 to TRBJ2-3; D is ambiguous. CDR1 and CDR2 (germline): SGHAT, FQNNGV. This CDR3 contains 15 residues. The V and J ends lost 3 bases and 0 bases respectively, with 10 bases between them. The CDR3 sequence is CASSFLGRSTDTQYF. The CDR3 nucleotides are TGTGCCAGCAGCTTCCTGGGCAGGAGCACAGATACGCAGTATTTT.

V is TRBV7-9 and J is TRBJ2-3; 10 bases are a match to TRBD2. Germline CDR1 SEHNR, CDR2 FQNEAQ (reference sequence). The CDR3 is 14 amino acids. The V and J ends lost 4 bases and 4 bases, in that order; junction bases with no gene match: 2. The CDR3 here is CASSWGTSADTQYF. DNA of the CDR3: TGTGCCAGCAGCTGGGGGACTAGCGCAGATACGCAGTATTTT.

This clonotype occurred a few times. The chain recombines TRBV7-9 with TRBJ2-2; a weak D match, TRBD2 (5 bases). Germline V CDR1 and CDR2: SEHNR, FQNEAQ (reference sequence). The V end was cut by 4 bases, the J end by 4 bases, with 13 bases between. The CDR3 contains 15 residues. DNA for the CDR3: TGTGCCAGCAGCTACGCACTAGGTACCACCGGGGAGCTGTTTTTT. Protein sequence: CASSYALGTTGELFF.

This clonotype was recorded a few times. The chain couples TRBV4-1 to TRBJ2-3, with TRBD2 matching over 10 bases. This CDR3 region has 22 residues. In germline, CDR1 is MGHRA, CDR2 YSYEKL. The V gene end was trimmed by 0 bases and the J gene end by 0 bases; junction bases not matched to a gene: 18. The CDR3 is CASSQDPLAGESTGPSTDTQYF. DNA of the CDR3: TGCGCCAGCAGCCAAGACCCCCTAGCGGGGGAATCCACGGGTCCTAGCACAGATACGCAGTATTTT.

V is TRBV5-1 and J is TRBJ1-6, with D tentatively TRBD1 (5 bases). From germline, CDR1 is SGHRS and CDR2 YFSETQ. The CDR3 is 14 amino acids. Trimming removed 1 base from V and 10 bases from J, with 12 bases in between. CDR3 nucleotides: TGCGCCAGCAGCTTGAGGGGCAACGAGTCACCCCTCCACTTT. Its protein product is CASSLRGNESPLHF.

This rearrangement joins TRBV6-1 to TRBJ2-2, with D tentatively TRBD2 (7 bases). This CDR3 contains 14 residues. The ends were cut back, 6 bases at V and 4 bases at J, with 12 bases in the middle. Germline-derived CDR1 and CDR2 are MNHNS and SASEGT. The chain's CDR3 is CASRRGGTTGELFF. The CDR3 DNA is TGTGCCAGCAGGAGGGGGGGGACCACCGGGGAGCTGTTTTTT.

This clonotype was detected only a few times. V usage is TRBV12-3 or TRBV12-4 and J usage is TRBJ2-7; 9 nucleotides match TRBD2. CDR3 length: 15 residues. V shed 4 bases and J 4 bases; nucleotides not matched to a gene: 8. CDR3 amino acids: CASSSRTSVYYEQYF. The DNA of the CDR3 is TGTGCCAGCAGTTCCCGGACTAGCGTGTATTACGAGCAGTACTTC.